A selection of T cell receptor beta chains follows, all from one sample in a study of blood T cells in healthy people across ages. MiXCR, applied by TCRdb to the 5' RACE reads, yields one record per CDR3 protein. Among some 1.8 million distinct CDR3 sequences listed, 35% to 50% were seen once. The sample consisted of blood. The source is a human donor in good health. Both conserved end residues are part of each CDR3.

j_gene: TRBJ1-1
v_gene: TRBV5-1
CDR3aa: CASSGSGAFTEAFF

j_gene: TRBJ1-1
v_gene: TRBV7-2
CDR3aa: CASSLYRDGTEAFF

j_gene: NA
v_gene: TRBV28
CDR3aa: CASQLAGGNEQYF

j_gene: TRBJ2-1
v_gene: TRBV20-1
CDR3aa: CSARSLAGGTYRNEQFF

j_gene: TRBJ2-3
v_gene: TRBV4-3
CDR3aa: CASSQDPGPSTDTQYF

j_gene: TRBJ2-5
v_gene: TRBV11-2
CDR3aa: CASSLDGGLTKTQYF

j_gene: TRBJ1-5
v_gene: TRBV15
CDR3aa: CATSRAYSVFGGNQPQHF

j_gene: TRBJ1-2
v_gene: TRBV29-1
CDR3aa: CSVEDWLRGVEDGYTF

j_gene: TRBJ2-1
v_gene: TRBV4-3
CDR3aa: CASSEGGGDYNEQFF

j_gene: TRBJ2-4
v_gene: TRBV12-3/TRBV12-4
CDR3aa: CVSRSGFVNIQYF

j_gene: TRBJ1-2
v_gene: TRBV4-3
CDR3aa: CASSQETGGYHGYTF